Described below is a single T cell receptor (beta chain) sequence and its context. Its target is not known. This record belongs to a study of cytomegalovirus exposure and HLA in healthy donors. Study details: A data release that came early held some 79 million unique TCRs from HLA-typed donors. Study-level points and caveats: Indistinguishable V segments such as TRBV6-2 and TRBV6-3 were excluded.

With 4 bases clipped from V and 6 bases from J, the junction kept 6 bases outside the gene matches. The CDR3 sequence is 13 residues long. Germline CDR1 is SGHRS and CDR2 is YFSETQ. With 60 Vbeta and 13 Jbeta primers, the PCR was carried out. The protocol was immunoSEQ multiplex PCR, while the TCRdb copy is restricted to in-frame clones and leaves out a portion. The repertoire consists of roughly 170,000 clones, with 76% occurring once and the leading ten covering 0.7% to 0.8%. The receptor was derived from a female donor in good health and CMV-seronegative. This chain links TRBV5-1 with TRBJ2-7, with TRBD2 matching 8 bases. The sample taken for sequencing was PBMCs. The CDR3 region has the DNA TGCGCCAGCAGCCCCCGGGGGGGACGCGAGCAGTACTTC. This translates into CASSPRGGREQYF.